Sequencing of this T cell receptor (beta chain) was carried out in a study of blood T cell repertoires in COVID-19. Sequencing used immunoSEQ multiplex PCR; TCRdb keeps in-frame clones, though not all of them. This table has some 160,000 clones, about nine tenths appearing once. V shed 3 bases and J 8 bases; nucleotides not matched to a gene: 11. The CDR3 has 16 residues. The germline V gene encodes CDR1 SGHTA and CDR2 FQGNSA. The clonotype originates from a woman aged 70 to 79 with acute or convalescent COVID-19. The rearrangement joins TRBV7-2 to TRBJ1-4; 8 positions agree with TRBD1. The sequencing sample was made of peripheral blood. The CDR3 bases are TGTGCCAGCAGCTTCCTAAATCCAGGGGGCGTCGAAAAACTGTTTTTT. Residues: CASSFLNPGGVEKLFF.